The sequence of this T cell receptor beta chain was determined in a study of prognosis after radiotherapy for stage I lung cancer. The study amplified the TCR beta CDR3 region from genomic DNA. This amplification was carried out by two rounds of multiplex PCR. Used in first-round PCR were primers specific to each TRBV and TRBJ gene. TCRdb passed the multiplex PCR reads through MiXCR, listing each CDR3 protein once. The data hold 30,000 or so distinct CDR3 sequences, with about 30% observed a single time. On this clonotype itself: The antigen remains unidentified.

The study's findings and limits: The authors did not determine whether the expanded TCR clones were tumor-specific. A drop in unique TCR clone counts was seen after stereotactic body radiation therapy, median approximately 9,600 versus 7,200.

From germline, CDR1 is SGHAT and CDR2 FQNNGV. Trimming shortened V by 0 bases and J by 9 bases, and 12 bases separated the two germline ends. CDR3 size: 14 residues. The gene calls are TRBV11-2 and TRBJ2-1; no reliable D call. Sequencing used PBMCs, obtained before or after stereotactic body radiation therapy (not recorded which). The TCR comes from a donor older than 45 with non-small cell lung cancer. The CDR3: CASSLDFASSEQFF. The CDR3 DNA sequence: TGTGCCAGCAGCTTAGATTTTGCGAGTAGTGAGCAGTTCTTC.